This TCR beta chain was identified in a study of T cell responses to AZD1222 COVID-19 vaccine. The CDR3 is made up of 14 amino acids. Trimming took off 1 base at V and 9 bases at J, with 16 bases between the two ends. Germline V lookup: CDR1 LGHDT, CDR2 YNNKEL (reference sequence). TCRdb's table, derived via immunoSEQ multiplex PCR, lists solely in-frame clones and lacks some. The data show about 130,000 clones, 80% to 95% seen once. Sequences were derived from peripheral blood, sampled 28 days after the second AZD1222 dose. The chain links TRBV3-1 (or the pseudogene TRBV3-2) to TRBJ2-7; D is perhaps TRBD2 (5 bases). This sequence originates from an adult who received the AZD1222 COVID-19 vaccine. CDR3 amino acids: CASSQVPDGMMQYF. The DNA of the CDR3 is TGTGCCAGCAGCCAAGTCCCGGACGGGATGATGCAGTACTTC.